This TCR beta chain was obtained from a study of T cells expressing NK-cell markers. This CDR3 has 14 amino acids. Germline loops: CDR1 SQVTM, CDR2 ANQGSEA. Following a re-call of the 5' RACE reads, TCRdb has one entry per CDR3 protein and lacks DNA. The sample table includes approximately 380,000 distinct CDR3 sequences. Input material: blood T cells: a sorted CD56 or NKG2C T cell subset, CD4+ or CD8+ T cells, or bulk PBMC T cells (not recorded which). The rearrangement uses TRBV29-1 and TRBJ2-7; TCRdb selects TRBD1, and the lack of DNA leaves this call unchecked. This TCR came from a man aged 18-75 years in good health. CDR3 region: CSGSDSGSSYEQYF.